This T cell receptor (beta chain) was captured in a study of T cell repertoires in cytomegalovirus infection. Study-wide background: A matching HLA type, together with CMV infection, was signaled by public TCR beta signatures. Study-wide results and limits: HLA-C-restricted CMV-specific TCR beta clonotypes were dominant in the ex vivo response. Public TCR beta family frequency separated CMV-and-HLA carriers, including in an independent cohort.

TCRdb reprocessed the reads via MiXCR and lists one record per CDR3 protein. This sample has approximately 260,000 distinct CDR3 sequences, with about a sixth found just once. The CDR3 sequence is 13 residues long. The V and J ends lost 6 bases and 7 bases, in that order; junction bases with no gene match: 8. CDR1 and CDR2 (germline): MNHEY, SVGAGI. Regarding this clonotype: Its antigen is currently unknown.

The source of this sequence is a human donor in good health (CMV status not recorded). Some clones in this sample may be carry-over from other donors' samples. The genes are TRBV6-5 and TRBJ1-2, with TRBD1 matching over 7 bases. Sequenced: CD8+ T cells from PBMCs. The CDR3 here is CASSLDRIGGYTF. Written as DNA, the CDR3 is TGTGCCAGCAGCCTGGACAGGATTGGTGGCTACACCTTC.